The 5 T cell receptor beta chains given below trace back to one sample, sequenced in a study of blood T cells in healthy people across ages. Then a second PCR, running about 7 to 11 cycles, was carried out with a sample-barcoded 5' primer and a J-beta primer mix. TCRdb re-derived calls from the 5' RACE reads in MiXCR, one entry per CDR3 protein. The data show hundreds of thousands of distinct CDR3 sequences, about 21% seen once. The sample consisted of blood. These receptors were obtained from a man aged 65 to 79 in good health.

The chain carries TRBV5-1 and TRBJ1-2; no clear D gene. Trimming took 0 bases from V and 6 from J, leaving 15 bases between them. This CDR3 is 15 amino acids long. Germline CDR1 is SGHRS and CDR2 is YFSETQ. This chain's CDR3 is CASSLDSAMRDGYTF. In DNA form, the CDR3 reads TGCGCCAGCAGCTTGGACTCGGCGATGAGAGATGGCTACACCTTC. The whole variable domain, filled in from reference TRBV5-1 and TRBJ1-2, reads KAGVTQTPRYLIKTRGQQVTLSCSPISGHRSVSWYQQTPGQGLQFLFEYFSETQRNKGNFPGRFSGRQFSNSRSEMNVSTLELGDSALYLCASSLDSAMRDGYTFGSGTRLTVV.

V is TRBV20-1 and J is TRBJ2-1; D may be TRBD2 (6 bases). Germline values: CDR1 DFQATT, CDR2 SNEGSKA (reference sequence). This CDR3 has 14 residues. The V end was cut by 3 bases, the J end by 2 bases, with 11 bases between. The CDR3: CSARDYQTYNEQFF. CDR3 nucleotide sequence: TGCAGTGCTAGGGACTACCAGACCTACAATGAGCAGTTCTTC.

The chain combines TRBV7-2 with TRBJ1-1, with D perhaps matching TRBD1 (5 bases). The CDR3 extends over 15 amino acids. CDR1 is SGHTA and CDR2 is FQGNSA in the germline V gene. V was cut by 0 bases and J by 6 bases, with 14 bases left in between. CDR3 region: CASSLAGQSRAEAFF. The CDR3, as DNA: TGTGCCAGCAGCTTAGCGGGGCAGAGTAGGGCTGAAGCTTTCTTT.

This clonotype appeared a few times. The rearrangement joins TRBV20-1 to TRBJ2-2; D call uncertain. The CDR3 has 14 amino acids. Germline V gene data show CDR1 as DFQATT and CDR2 as SNEGSKA (reference sequence). V was cut by 3 bases and J by 0 bases, with 8 bases left in between. The CDR3 coding sequence is TGCAGTGCTAGTGGCTCCCCGAACACCGGGGAGCTGTTTTTT. Protein product: CSASGSPNTGELFF.

Only a few counts were recorded for this clonotype. This sequence joins TRBV20-1 and TRBJ1-5; 8 nucleotides line up with TRBD1. The CDR3 has 19 residues. Per the germline V gene, CDR1 is DFQATT and CDR2 is SNEGSKA (reference sequence). V was pared by 0 bases and J by 0 bases, with 13 bases of the junction left unmatched. CDR3 loop: CSARERRQGRTSSNQPQHF. The CDR3 nucleotides read TGCAGTGCTAGAGAGCGAAGACAGGGGCGGACCTCTAGCAATCAGCCCCAGCATTTT.